A selection of T cell receptor beta chains follows, all from one sample in a study of cytomegalovirus exposure and HLA in healthy donors. The data were produced by immunoSEQ multiplex PCR, yet TCRdb's version contains in-frame clones alone and is incomplete. The sample contains roughly 100,000 clones, roughly 76% of which appear only once. Sample: PBMCs. The receptor source for this set is a young man in good health and CMV-seropositive. The CDR3 runs from the conserved cysteine through the conserved F or W. A D gene is named only where the DNA matches it firmly. Clone size, where shown, is once, few, many, or a class for clones that have expanded.

CDR3	DNA	J	size	D	V
CSGGDSYEQYF	TGCAGTGGAGGAGACTCCTACGAGCAGTACTTC	TRBJ2-7	-	-	TRBV20-1
CASSRDRPNYGYTF	TGTGCCAGCTCCAGGGACAGACCTAACTATGGCTACACCTTC	TRBJ1-2	-	TRBD1	TRBV4-2
CASSLFASEQFF	TGTGCCAGCAGCTTATTCGCTAGTGAGCAGTTCTTC	TRBJ2-1	-	-	TRBV7-3
CSVVRTSGEQYF	TGCAGCGTTGTAAGGACTAGCGGCGAGCAGTACTTC	TRBJ2-7	-	TRBD2	TRBV29-1
CASSFVERGEAFF	TGTGCCAGCAGTTTTGTAGAGCGGGGTGAAGCTTTCTTT	TRBJ1-1	-	-	TRBV28
CASDTANTGELFF	TGTGCCAGCGACACTGCGAACACCGGGGAGCTGTTTTTT	TRBJ2-2	-	-	TRBV2
CSVEREGEDSYGQYF	TGCAGCGTTGAAAGGGAGGGAGAGGACTCCTACGGGCAGTACTTC	TRBJ2-7	-	TRBD2	TRBV29-1
CASSRVSYNEQFF	TGCGCCAGCAGCCGCGTTTCCTACAATGAGCAGTTCTTC	TRBJ2-1	-	-	TRBV4-3
CASRLIGTAYEQYF	TGTGCCAGCAGATTAATCGGGACAGCGTACGAGCAGTACTTC	TRBJ2-7	-	TRBD1	TRBV6-1
CASSSGPAGGGYTF	TGTGCCAGCAGCTCCGGACCGGCCGGGGGTGGCTACACCTTC	TRBJ1-2	-	-	TRBV7-9
CASSPDRALAQPQHF	TGTGCCAGCAGTCCCGACAGGGCTCTGGCCCAGCCCCAGCATTTT	TRBJ1-5	-	TRBD1	TRBV27
CASSLSGQGRHEQYF	TGTGCCAGCAGCTTGTCGGGACAGGGACGCCACGAGCAGTACTTC	TRBJ2-7	-	TRBD1	TRBV5-4
CASSRRGGYNEQFF	TGCGCCAGCAGCCGGCGCGGGGGATACAATGAGCAGTTCTTC	TRBJ2-1	-	TRBD2	TRBV4-1
CASSEGHQISYEQYF	TGTGCCAGCAGTGAGGGACACCAAATCTCCTACGAGCAGTACTTC	TRBJ2-7	-	-	TRBV6-1
CASSFSGGNTEAFF	TGTGCCAGCAGCTTCTCCGGCGGGAACACTGAAGCTTTCTTT	TRBJ1-1	-	-	TRBV5-5
CASSRVGYGYTF	TGTGCCAGCAGCAGGGTGGGGTATGGCTACACCTTC	TRBJ1-2	-	-	TRBV6-6
CASSGRHNTGELFF	TGTGCCAGCAGTGGCAGGCATAACACCGGGGAGCTGTTTTTT	TRBJ2-2	-	-	TRBV2
CASSGRDRGAGNTEAFF	TGTGCCAGCAGTGGTCGGGACAGGGGTGCCGGGAACACTGAAGCTTTCTTT	TRBJ1-1	once	TRBD1	TRBV28
CASSWGTGTGHYEQYF	TGTGCCAGCAGCTGGGGGACCGGGACAGGGCACTACGAGCAGTACTTC	TRBJ2-7	-	TRBD1	TRBV5-8
CASSILLASGMTGELFF	TGTGCCAGTAGTATTCTCTTGGCTAGCGGGATGACCGGGGAGCTGTTTTTT	TRBJ2-2	-	TRBD2	TRBV19
CASSSGLTRGYTF	TGTGCCAGCAGCTCGGGACTCACTCGGGGCTACACCTTC	TRBJ1-2	-	-	TRBV5-4
CASSYEGFAYGYTF	TGTGCCAGCAGTTATGAGGGATTTGCCTATGGCTACACCTTC	TRBJ1-2	-	-	TRBV6-5
CASSIAPTGNYGYTF	TGTGCCAGTAGTATAGCCCCCACGGGGAACTATGGCTACACCTTC	TRBJ1-2	once	-	TRBV19
CASSPYPGGDQGEKLFF	TGCGCCAGCAGCCCCTACCCGGGAGGGGACCAGGGTGAAAAACTGTTTTTT	TRBJ1-4	-	-	TRBV4-1
CASSLGQREGKLFF	TGCGCCAGCAGCTTGGGACAGCGGGAGGGAAAACTGTTTTTT	TRBJ1-4	-	-	TRBV5-1
CASSTGTWNTGELFF	TGCGCCAGCAGCACCGGGACTTGGAACACCGGGGAGCTGTTTTTT	TRBJ2-2	-	-	TRBV5-1
CASSQDRGNQPQHF	TGTGCCAGCAGCCAAGATCGGGGCAATCAGCCCCAGCATTTT	TRBJ1-5	few	-	TRBV4-2
CASSRRAGGQETQYF	TGTGCTAGCAGCAGGAGGGCGGGGGGGCAAGAGACCCAGTACTTC	TRBJ2-5	once	TRBD2	TRBV7-7
CASSLDSRNTEAFF	TGCGCCAGCAGCTTGGACAGTAGGAACACTGAAGCTTTCTTT	TRBJ1-1	-	-	TRBV5-1
CASRLDRGSYNEQFF	TGTGCCAGCAGGTTAGATAGGGGATCCTACAATGAGCAGTTCTTC	TRBJ2-1	-	-	TRBV5-4
CASRQGQGNGYTF	TGTGCCAGCAGGCAGGGACAGGGAAATGGCTACACCTTC	TRBJ1-2	few	TRBD1	TRBV7-9
CAMGGQSMNTGELFF	TGTGCCATGGGCGGGCAGAGCATGAACACCGGGGAGCTGTTTTTT	TRBJ2-2	once	-	TRBV2
CASSGQGAGEQYF	TGTGCCAGCTCGGGACAGGGGGCTGGCGAGCAGTACTTC	TRBJ2-7	-	TRBD1	TRBV19
CASRGGAYNSPLHF	TGTGCCAGCAGAGGGGGCGCCTATAATTCACCCCTCCACTTT	TRBJ1-6	-	TRBD1	TRBV28
CASSQGQGWEQYF	TGCGCCAGCAGCCAGGGACAGGGGTGGGAGCAGTACTTC	TRBJ2-7	once	TRBD1	TRBV4-1
CASASGHASPLHF	TGTGCCAGCGCCTCGGGACACGCTTCACCCCTCCACTTT	TRBJ1-6	-	-	TRBV27
CSVEIRREGSEAFF	TGCAGCGTTGAAATCCGCAGGGAGGGGAGTGAAGCTTTCTTT	TRBJ1-1	-	-	TRBV29-1
CASSVQVGGTEAFF	TGTGCCAGCAGCGTACAGGTAGGAGGAACTGAAGCTTTCTTT	TRBJ1-1	-	-	TRBV9
CASSGLSEQYF	TGTGCCAGCAGTGGTTTAAGCGAGCAGTACTTC	TRBJ2-7	-	-	TRBV2
CASRGGWGNEKLFF	TGCGCCAGCAGAGGGGGCTGGGGTAATGAAAAACTGTTTTTT	TRBJ1-4	-	TRBD1	TRBV4-1
CASRGSSYNSPLHF	TGCGCCAGCCGGGGAAGCTCCTATAATTCACCCCTCCACTTT	TRBJ1-6	-	-	TRBV5-1
CASRKGVYNEKLFF	TGTGCCAGCAGAAAAGGGGTCTATAATGAAAAACTGTTTTTT	TRBJ1-4	-	-	TRBV2
CASSSPSSGGKGNYEQYF	TGCGCCAGCAGCTCCCCATCCTCAGGGGGCAAGGGGAACTACGAGCAGTACTTC	TRBJ2-7	-	TRBD1	TRBV5-1
CASRPTSDSNNSPLHF	TGCGCCAGCAGACCGACATCGGACAGTAATAATTCACCCCTCCACTTT	TRBJ1-6	-	-	TRBV5-1
CASSIGQEAFF	TGCGCCAGCAGCATCGGACAGGAGGCTTTCTTT	TRBJ1-1	-	TRBD1	TRBV5-1
CASSKGWAYGYTF	TGTGCCAGCAGCAAAGGGTGGGCTTATGGCTACACCTTC	TRBJ1-2	-	-	TRBV21-1
CSVRNRDSYEQYF	TGCAGCGTCCGCAACAGGGACTCCTACGAGCAGTACTTC	TRBJ2-7	-	-	TRBV29-1
CASSGRTVGPSRGYEQYF	TGTGCCAGCAGTGGGAGGACAGTGGGCCCAAGTCGAGGCTACGAGCAGTACTTC	TRBJ2-7	-	-	TRBV6-1
CSFSGQFAGELFF	TGCAGCTTTTCGGGACAGTTTGCCGGGGAGCTGTTTTTT	TRBJ2-2	-	TRBD1	TRBV29-1
CASSLQVNTGELFF	TGTGCCAGTAGTTTACAGGTGAACACCGGGGAGCTGTTTTTT	TRBJ2-2	-	-	TRBV19
CASSIAAGGNIQYF	TGTGCCAGTAGTATAGCTGCAGGAGGAAACATTCAGTACTTC	TRBJ2-4	-	-	TRBV19
CASSQSSLASGGARTGELFF	TGTGCCAGCAGCCAGAGTTCTCTGGCTAGCGGGGGGGCGCGCACCGGGGAGCTGTTTTTT	TRBJ2-2	-	TRBD2	TRBV4-2
CASSSYTSGGQYF	TGTGCCAGCAGTTCATACACTAGCGGGGGGCAGTACTTC	TRBJ2-5	-	TRBD2	TRBV27